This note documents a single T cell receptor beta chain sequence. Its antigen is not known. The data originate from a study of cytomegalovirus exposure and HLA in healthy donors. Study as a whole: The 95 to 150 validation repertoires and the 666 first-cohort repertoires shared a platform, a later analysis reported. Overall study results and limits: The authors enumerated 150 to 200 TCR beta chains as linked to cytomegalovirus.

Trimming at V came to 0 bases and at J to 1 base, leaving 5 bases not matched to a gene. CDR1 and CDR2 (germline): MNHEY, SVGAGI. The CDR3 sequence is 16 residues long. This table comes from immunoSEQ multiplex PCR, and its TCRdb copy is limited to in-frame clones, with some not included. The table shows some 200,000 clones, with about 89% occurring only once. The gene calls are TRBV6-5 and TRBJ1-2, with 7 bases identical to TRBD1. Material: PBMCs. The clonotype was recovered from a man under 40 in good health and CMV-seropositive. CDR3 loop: CASSYSRTGLNYGYTF. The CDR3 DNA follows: TGTGCCAGCAGTTACTCTCGGACAGGCCTTAACTATGGCTACACCTTC.